Listed here is a single T cell receptor beta chain. Those enrolled, adults aged roughly 18 to 90 years, came from some 23 US areas. The sample originates from a study of blood T cell repertoires in COVID-19. Study at large: COVID-19 samples, acute and convalescent, were from the United States, Italy and Spain. PBMCs, B-cell-depleted T cells, or T cells provided the cDNA or gDNA that made up the material.

Trimming removed 5 bases from V and 5 bases from J, with 17 bases in between. There are 15 residues in the CDR3. From germline, CDR1 is LNHDA and CDR2 SQIVND (reference sequence). In the authors' methods: Estimates of nucleated cell counts were drawn from the amplification of reference gene primers. Libraries were prepared by immunoSEQ multiplex PCR; TCRdb keeps only in-frame clonotypes and omits some of them. The V and J calls and clone size are taken from that table; D and trimming were inferred from the DNA. The sample lists 200,000 to 250,000 clones, around nine tenths seen once, with about 10% in the top ten.

The gene calls are TRBV19 and TRBJ2-3, with D possibly being TRBD1 (6 bases). This clonotype originated in a man aged 25 to 40 who had recovered from COVID-19. What was sequenced was PBMCs or T cells enriched from blood (not recorded which). The CDR3 here is CASSPTWGPQDTQYF. DNA for the CDR3: TGTGCCAGTAGTCCCACGTGGGGGCCCCAAGATACGCAGTATTTT.